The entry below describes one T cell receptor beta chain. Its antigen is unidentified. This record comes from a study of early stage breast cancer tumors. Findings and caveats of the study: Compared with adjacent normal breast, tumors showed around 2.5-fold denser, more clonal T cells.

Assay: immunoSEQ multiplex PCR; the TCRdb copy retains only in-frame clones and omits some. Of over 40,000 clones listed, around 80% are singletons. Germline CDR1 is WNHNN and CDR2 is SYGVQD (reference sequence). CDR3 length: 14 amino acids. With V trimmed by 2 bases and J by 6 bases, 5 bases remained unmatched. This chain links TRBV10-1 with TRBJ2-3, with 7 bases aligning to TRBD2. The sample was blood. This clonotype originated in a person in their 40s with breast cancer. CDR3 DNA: TGCGCCAGCAGTGAGGGACTAGTTCCCGATACGCAGTATTTT. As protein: CASSEGLVPDTQYF.